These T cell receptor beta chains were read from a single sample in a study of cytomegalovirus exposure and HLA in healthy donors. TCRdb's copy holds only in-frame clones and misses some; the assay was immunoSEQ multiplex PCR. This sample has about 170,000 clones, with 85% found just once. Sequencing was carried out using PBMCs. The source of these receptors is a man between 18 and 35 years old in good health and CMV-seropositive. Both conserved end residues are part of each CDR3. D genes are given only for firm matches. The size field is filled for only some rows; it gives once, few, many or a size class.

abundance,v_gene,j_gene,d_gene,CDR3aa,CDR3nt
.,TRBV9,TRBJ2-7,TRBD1,CASSGGTGTRYEQYF,TGTGCCAGCAGCGGCGGGACAGGGACCCGATACGAGCAGTACTTC
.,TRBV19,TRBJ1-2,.,CASSIPTGTNYGYTF,TGTGCCAGTAGTATTCCTACAGGGACTAACTATGGCTACACCTTC
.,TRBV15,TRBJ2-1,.,CATSMSGTRRFF,TGTGCCACCAGCATGTCAGGTACTAGGCGGTTCTTC
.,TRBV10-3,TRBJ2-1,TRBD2,CATTGGASSYNEQFF,TGTGCCACCACGGGGGGGGCGAGCTCCTACAATGAGCAGTTCTTC
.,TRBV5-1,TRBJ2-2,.,CASSLEIPAGELFF,TGCGCCAGCAGCTTGGAGATACCGGCCGGGGAGCTGTTTTTT
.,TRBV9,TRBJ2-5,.,CASSVAGEQETQYF,TGTGCCAGCAGCGTAGCGGGGGAACAAGAGACCCAGTACTTC
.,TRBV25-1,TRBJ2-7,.,CASSENSYEQYF,TGTGCCAGCAGTGAAAACAGCTACGAGCAGTACTTC
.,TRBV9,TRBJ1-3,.,CASSVDAGSGSGNTIYF,TGTGCCAGCAGCGTAGATGCGGGGTCTGGCTCTGGAAACACCATATATTTT
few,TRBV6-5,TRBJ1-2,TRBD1,CASSRRQGEGYTF,TGTGCCAGCAGCCGCAGACAGGGTGAAGGCTACACCTTC
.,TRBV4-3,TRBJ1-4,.,CASSRNSGEGEKLFF,TGCGCCAGCAGCCGAAATTCGGGGGAGGGAGAAAAACTGTTTTTT
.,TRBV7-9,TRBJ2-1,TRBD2,CASSLPDPRLAGVNEQFF,TGTGCCAGCAGCTTACCCGACCCTAGACTAGCGGGAGTTAATGAGCAGTTCTTC
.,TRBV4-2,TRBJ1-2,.,CASSQDVRGLGGYTF,TGTGCCAGCAGCCAAGATGTTAGAGGGTTGGGCGGCTACACCTTC
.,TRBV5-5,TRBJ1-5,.,CASSLSGGYSNQPQHF,TGTGCCAGCAGCTTGTCCGGGGGGTATAGCAATCAGCCCCAGCATTTT
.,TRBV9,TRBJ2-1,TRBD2,CASSVAAGGPYNEQFF,TGTGCCAGCAGCGTAGCTGCGGGGGGCCCCTACAATGAGCAGTTCTTC
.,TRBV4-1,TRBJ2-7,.,CASSQEISGSYEQYF,TGCGCCAGCAGCCAAGAGATCAGCGGCTCCTACGAGCAGTACTTC
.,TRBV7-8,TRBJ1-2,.,CASSSWEESYTF,TGTGCCAGCAGCTCGTGGGAGGAGAGCTACACCTTC
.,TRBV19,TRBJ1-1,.,CASKMGASNTEAFF,TGTGCCAGTAAAATGGGGGCGTCGAACACTGAAGCTTTCTTT
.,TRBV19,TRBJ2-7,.,CASSKGQIYEQYF,TGTGCCAGTAGTAAGGGGCAGATCTACGAGCAGTACTTC
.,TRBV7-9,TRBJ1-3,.,CASSYTPRVIGGNTIYF,TGTGCCAGCAGCTACACTCCCAGGGTAATAGGTGGAAACACCATATATTTT
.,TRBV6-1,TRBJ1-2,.,CARRQDPDGYTF,TGTGCCCGACGTCAGGATCCCGATGGCTACACCTTC
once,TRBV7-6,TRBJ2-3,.,CASSLAGDTSTDTQYF,TGTGCCAGCAGCTTAGCGGGAGATACTAGCACAGATACGCAGTATTTT
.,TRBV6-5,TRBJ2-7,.,CASSYGQSYEQYF,TGTGCCAGCAGTTACGGGCAGTCCTACGAGCAGTACTTC
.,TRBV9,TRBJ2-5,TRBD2,CASSVGSGGARETQYF,TGTGCCAGCAGCGTAGGTAGCGGGGGGGCGCGAGAGACCCAGTACTTC
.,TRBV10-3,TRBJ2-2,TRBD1,CATRPGQGTGELFF,TGTGCCACGAGACCGGGACAGGGGACCGGGGAGCTGTTTTTT
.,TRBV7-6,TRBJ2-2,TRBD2,CASSFGLSGVGTGELFF,TGTGCCAGCAGCTTTGGGCTTAGCGGGGTTGGTACCGGGGAGCTGTTTTTT
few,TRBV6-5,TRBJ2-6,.,CASAPMSSGANVLTF,TGTGCCAGCGCCCCGATGAGCTCTGGGGCCAACGTCCTGACTTTC
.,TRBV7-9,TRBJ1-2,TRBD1,CSSSPGQGSYGYTF,TGTTCCAGCAGCCCTGGACAGGGGAGCTATGGCTACACCTTC
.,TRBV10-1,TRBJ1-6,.,CASSPQDSSYNSPLHF,TGCGCCAGTAGCCCACAGGATAGCTCCTATAATTCACCCCTCCACTTT
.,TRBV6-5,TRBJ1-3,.,CASSPMTGAGNTIYF,TGTGCCAGCAGCCCGATGACAGGAGCTGGAAACACCATATATTTT
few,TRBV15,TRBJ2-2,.,CATVAGANTGELFF,TGTGCCACCGTGGCAGGGGCTAACACCGGGGAGCTGTTTTTT
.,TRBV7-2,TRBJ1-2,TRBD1,CASSLVHGETGAGYTF,TGTGCCAGCAGCTTAGTACATGGCGAGACAGGGGCTGGCTACACCTTC
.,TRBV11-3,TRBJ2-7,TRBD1,CASSLPGQVYEQYF,TGTGCCAGCAGCCTACCGGGACAGGTATACGAGCAGTACTTC
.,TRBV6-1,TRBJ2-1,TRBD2,CASSAQAGGLDEQFF,TGTGCCAGCAGCGCCCAAGCGGGGGGGCTAGATGAGCAGTTCTTC
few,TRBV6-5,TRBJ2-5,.,CASSYSGRAQETQYF,TGTGCCAGCAGTTACTCAGGCAGGGCCCAAGAGACCCAGTACTTC
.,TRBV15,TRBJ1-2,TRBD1,CATSRDGQGAYGYTF,TGTGCCACCAGCAGAGACGGACAGGGGGCTTATGGCTACACCTTC
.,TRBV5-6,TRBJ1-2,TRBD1,CASSIGDRENVYGYTF,TGTGCCAGCAGCATAGGGGACAGGGAAAATGTCTATGGCTACACCTTC
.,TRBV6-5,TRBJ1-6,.,CASSRALGPNSPLHF,TGTGCCAGCAGCCGCGCATTGGGGCCAAATTCACCCCTCCACTTT
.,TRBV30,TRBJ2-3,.,CAWGGAVAPDTQYF,TGTGCCTGGGGGGGGGCAGTTGCTCCAGATACGCAGTATTTT
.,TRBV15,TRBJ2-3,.,CATSSTGGDGADTQYF,TGTGCCACCAGCAGCACCGGAGGGGATGGGGCAGATACGCAGTATTTT
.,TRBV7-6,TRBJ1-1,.,CASSLGGGGTEAFF,TGTGCCAGCAGCTTAGGGGGGGGTGGCACTGAAGCTTTCTTT
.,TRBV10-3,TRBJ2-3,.,CAISGQLTDTQYF,TGTGCCATCAGCGGACAGCTCACAGATACGCAGTATTTT
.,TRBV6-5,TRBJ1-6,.,CASTPDQGIPLHF,TGTGCCAGCACCCCAGATCAGGGAATACCCCTCCACTTT
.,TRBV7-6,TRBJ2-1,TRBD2,CASSPSGGALNEQFF,TGTGCCAGCAGCCCTAGCGGGGGGGCCCTCAATGAGCAGTTCTTC